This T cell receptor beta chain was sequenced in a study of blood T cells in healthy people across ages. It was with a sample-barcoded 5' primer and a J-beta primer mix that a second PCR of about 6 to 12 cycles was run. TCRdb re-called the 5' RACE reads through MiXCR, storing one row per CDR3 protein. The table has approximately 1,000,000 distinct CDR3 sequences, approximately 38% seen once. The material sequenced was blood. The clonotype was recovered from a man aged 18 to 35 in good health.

In DNA, the CDR3 is TGTGCCAGCTCCATCGACAGGGCCGGTGAAGCTTTCTTT. Translation: CASSIDRAGEAFF. V is TRBV30 and J is TRBJ1-1, with 7 bases lining up with TRBD1. Germline lookup yields CDR1 GTSNPN and CDR2 SVGIG (reference sequence). The trim removed 8 bases at V and 7 bases at J, leaving 13 bases unmatched. This CDR3 contains 13 residues.